This T cell receptor (beta chain) was captured in a study of cytomegalovirus exposure and HLA in healthy donors. Germline V gene lookup returns CDR1 SGHDT and CDR2 YYEEEE. Trimming shortened V by 4 bases and J by 7 bases, and 15 bases separated the two germline ends. This CDR3 has 14 residues. This clone was observed a single time. What it binds is not known. Primers for the PCR totalled 60 Vbeta and 13 Jbeta. Measured with immunoSEQ multiplex PCR; TCRdb has only the in-frame clones, and not every one. The data contain approximately 140,000 clones, 60% to 70% of them singletons. The study's findings and limits: The classifier reportedly diagnosed cytomegalovirus status with high specificity and sensitivity. What a later analysis reportedly showed was that an Asian-associated ancestry cluster had fewer N-insertions than the roughly 700-donor mean. In a later analysis, TCR association rates varied by HLA locus: DRB1 most, HLA-C fewest.

Sequenced input: PBMCs. The source of this sequence is a woman aged 60-70 years in good health and CMV-seropositive. The chain recombines TRBV5-6 with TRBJ2-1; D might be TRBD1 (6 bases). CDR3 sequence (DNA): TGTGCCAGCAGCCAAGGCTCAAGGGGGAATGAGCAGTTCTTC. Translating it yields CASSQGSRGNEQFF.